The sequence of this T cell receptor (beta chain) was determined in a study of technical replicates of blood from a few donors. Sequencing used immunoSEQ multiplex PCR; TCRdb keeps in-frame clones, though not all of them. Found here are approximately 90,000 clones, around 96% of them singletons; the top ten hold over 0.2%. Germline V gene data show CDR1 as MGHRA and CDR2 as YSYEKL. There are 15 residues in the CDR3. Trimming took 1 base from V and 3 from J, leaving 12 bases between them. The origin of this receptor is a human donor in good health. The genes are TRBV4-1 and TRBJ2-5, with D perhaps TRBD1 (6 bases). The sequenced material came from T cells isolated from PBMCs. The CDR3 is CASSQGGRGEETQYF. The CDR3 coding sequence is TGCGCCAGCAGCCAAGGGGGGCGTGGGGAAGAGACCCAGTACTTC.